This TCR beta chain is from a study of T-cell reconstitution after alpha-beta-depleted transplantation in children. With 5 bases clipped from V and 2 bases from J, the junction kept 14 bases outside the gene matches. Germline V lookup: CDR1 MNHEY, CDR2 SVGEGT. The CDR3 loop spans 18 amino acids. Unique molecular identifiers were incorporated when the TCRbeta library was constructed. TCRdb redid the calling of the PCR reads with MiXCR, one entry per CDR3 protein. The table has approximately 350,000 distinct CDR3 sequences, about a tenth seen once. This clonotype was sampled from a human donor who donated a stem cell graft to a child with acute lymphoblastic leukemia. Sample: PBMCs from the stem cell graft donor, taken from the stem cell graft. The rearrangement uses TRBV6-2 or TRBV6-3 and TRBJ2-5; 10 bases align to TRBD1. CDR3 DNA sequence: TGTGCCAGCAGTCCCGTCGTTGCCGGGACAGGGGAGCAAGAGACCCAGTACTTC. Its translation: CASSPVVAGTGEQETQYF.